The 25 T cell receptor beta chains reported below all come from one sample, sequenced in a study of cytomegalovirus exposure and HLA in healthy donors. Use of 60 Vbeta and 13 Jbeta primers characterized the PCR. Clones were sequenced by immunoSEQ multiplex PCR, and TCRdb holds only the in-frame ones, with some missing. The sample holds 150,000 to 200,000 clones, 84% seen once. Source material: PBMCs. The receptors derive from a boy aged 5-17 years in good health and CMV-seronegative.

The rearrangement uses TRBV5-6 and TRBJ2-1; the match to TRBD2 covers 10 bases. CDR3 length: 17 residues. Germline loops: CDR1 SGHDT, CDR2 YYEEEE. Germline trimming cut 1 base from V and 5 bases from J; bases unmatched to any gene: 9. The CDR3 protein is CASSLFGTSGEDNEQFF. The CDR3 DNA reads as TGTGCCAGCAGCTTGTTCGGTACTAGCGGGGAAGACAATGAGCAGTTCTTC.

The V and J genes are TRBV14 and TRBJ1-2; 10 bases are shared with TRBD1. The germline V gene has CDR1 SGHDN and CDR2 FVKESK. CDR3 length: 13 amino acids. V lost 6 bases to trimming and J lost 8 bases; unmatched junction nucleotides: 6. The CDR3 spells CASSRQGARGYTF. In nucleotides, the CDR3 is TGTGCCAGCAGTCGACAGGGGGCTAGAGGCTACACCTTC.

This clone was counted between two and nine times. The V call is TRBV2, the J call TRBJ1-4; 10 positions match TRBD1. CDR3 length: 16 residues. Per the germline V gene, CDR1 is SNHLY and CDR2 is FYNNEI. After removal of 5 bases from V and 3 bases from J, the junction contained 6 bases not matched to a gene. The CDR3 reads CASSRDRGMANEKLFF. CDR3 nucleotide sequence: TGTGCCAGCAGTAGGGACAGGGGCATGGCTAATGAAAAACTGTTTTTT.

The chain has TRBV7-6 and TRBJ1-1, with D hard to call. The CDR3 runs to 13 residues. Trimming took off 2 bases at V and 4 bases at J, with 8 bases between the two ends. Germline values: CDR1 SGHVS, CDR2 FNYEAQ. The DNA for the CDR3 is TGTGCCAGCAGCTTATTAGTCCGCACTGAAGCTTTCTTT. It is translated as CASSLLVRTEAFF. The full variable domain, with the rest looked up from reference TRBV7-6 and TRBJ1-1, is GAGVSQSPRYKVTKRGQDVALRCDPISGHVSLYWYRQALGQGPEFLTYFNYEAQQDKSGLPNDRFSAERPEGSISTLTIQRTEQRDSAMYRCASSLLVRTEAFFGQGTRLTVV.

This clone was detected only a few times. This chain links TRBV6-1 with TRBJ1-5; D gene uncertain. The CDR3 is 14 amino acids. Germline loops: CDR1 MNHNS, CDR2 SASEGT. Deletions cut 5 bases from V and 3 bases from J, with 11 bases between. The CDR3 loop reads CASSSGFPNQPQHF. The CDR3 region has the DNA TGTGCCAGCAGTTCCGGGTTTCCCAATCAGCCCCAGCATTTT.

The sample holds a few counts of this clone. The genes are TRBV28 and TRBJ2-7, with D possibly matching TRBD1 (6 bases). The germline gives CDR1 MDHEN, CDR2 SYDVKM. CDR3 length: 15 amino acids. Trimming shortened V by 5 bases and J by 2 bases, and 16 bases separated the two germline ends. The CDR3 region is CASSPPDRIPYEQYF. DNA for the CDR3: TGTGCCAGCAGTCCTCCTGACAGGATCCCCTACGAGCAGTACTTC.

The CDR3 nucleotides read TGTGCCAGCAGCTTCGACAGGGGGCTTACCGGGGAGCTGTTTTTT. This gives the protein CASSFDRGLTGELFF. This chain uses TRBV11-2 with TRBJ2-2, with 10 bases aligning to TRBD1. The CDR3 has 15 residues. Germline V CDR1 and CDR2: SGHAT, FQNNGV. Trimming at V came to 3 bases and at J to 5 bases, leaving 3 bases not matched to a gene. Using reference TRBV11-2 and TRBJ2-2 for the parts outside the CDR3, the full variable domain is EAGVAQSPRYKIIEKRQSVAFWCNPISGHATLYWYQQILGQGPKLLIQFQNNGVVDDSQLPKDRFSAERLKGVDSTLKIQPAKLEDSAVYLCASSFDRGLTGELFFGEGSRLTVL.

The chain couples TRBV29-1 to TRBJ1-2; no definite D call. The CDR3 length is 11 residues. Germline CDR1 reads SQVTM; CDR2 reads ANQGSEA. Trimming shortened V by 7 bases and J by 3 bases, and 9 bases separated the two germline ends. CDR3 sequence reads: CSGGKDYGYTF. CDR3 nucleotides: TGCAGCGGCGGCAAAGACTATGGCTACACCTTC.

This sequence joins TRBV7-2 and TRBJ2-3; TRBD2 matches 7 bases. CDR3 size: 16 residues. From germline, CDR1 is SGHTA and CDR2 FQGNSA. V shed 4 bases, J shed 6 bases, and the junction held 13 bases outside the gene matches. The CDR3 DNA reads TGTGCCAGCAGCTGGGGGGGGAGCGGGGTGGAGGATACGCAGTATTTT. The encoded protein is CASSWGGSGVEDTQYF.

The chain recombines TRBV6-1 with TRBJ2-2; tentative D call: TRBD2 (6 bases). Looked up from germline, CDR1 is MNHNS and CDR2 is SASEGT. The CDR3 covers 15 residues. With 4 bases removed from V and 5 bases from J, the gap between germline ends came to 14 bases. Written as DNA, the CDR3 is TGTGCCAGCAGTGTCCGCGGGAAGGGTACCGGGGAGCTGTTTTTT. Its translation: CASSVRGKGTGELFF.

The rearrangement joins TRBV6-5 to TRBJ1-2; 8 bases map to TRBD1. V was clipped by 5 bases and J by 1 base; unmatched bases: 6. The CDR3 extends over 15 amino acids. CDR1 is MNHEY, CDR2 SVGAGI, per germline. The CDR3 nucleotides are TGTGCCAGCAGTGTAAGACAGGGGATTAACTATGGCTACACCTTC. Amino acids: CASSVRQGINYGYTF.

The chain is built from TRBV19 and TRBJ1-5; a weak D match, TRBD1 (5 bases). V lost 2 bases and J lost 3, with 11 bases in between. This CDR3 contains 15 residues. Germline-derived CDR1 and CDR2 are LNHDA and SQIVND (reference sequence). CDR3 amino acids: CASSIKGADNQPQHF. CDR3 nucleotide sequence: TGTGCCAGTAGTATAAAAGGGGCGGACAATCAGCCCCAGCATTTT.

The V call is TRBV5-1, the J call TRBJ2-3, with 9 bases identical to TRBD2. The CDR3 length is 17 residues. Germline CDR1 and CDR2: SGHRS and YFSETQ. Unmatched junction bases numbered 10, after V lost 4 bases and J lost 1 base. As DNA, the CDR3 is TGCGCCAGCAGCCCAGTGATTTCTAGCGGGGGCACAGATACGCAGTATTTT. Translating gives CASSPVISSGGTDTQYF.

This clone has only one observation. The genes are TRBV27 and TRBJ2-2; 7 bases match TRBD2. The junction had 11 bases not matched to a gene; V was cut back by 8 bases and J by 5 bases. This CDR3 spans 15 amino acids. Germline values: CDR1 MNHEY, CDR2 SMNVEV (reference sequence). The CDR3 coding sequence is TGTGCCAGCGCTAGGGCAGGGAGGGGTACCGGGGAGCTGTTTTTT. Protein: CASARAGRGTGELFF.

This chain connects TRBV18 to TRBJ1-3, with TRBD1 identical over 8 bases. This CDR3 is built from 16 residues. The J segment lost 1 base and the V segment lost 4 bases, leaving 6 bases of the junction unmatched. Looked up from germline, CDR1 is KGHSH and CDR2 is LQKENI. In nucleotides, the CDR3 is TGTGCCAGCTCACAGGGGACAGGCCTGTCTGGAAACACCATATATTTT. This encodes CASSQGTGLSGNTIYF. The full variable domain, its missing parts supplied by reference TRBV18 and TRBJ1-3, is NAGVMQNPRHLVRRRGQEARLRCSPMKGHSHVYWYRQLPEEGLKFMVYLQKENIIDESGMPKERFSAEFPKEGPSILRIQQVVRGDSAAYFCASSQGTGLSGNTIYFGEGSWLTVV.

The CDR3 DNA reads as TGTGCCAGCAGTTTTTCGGGGTGGGGTCAGCCCCAGCATTTT. Its protein is CASSFSGWGQPQHF. J is TRBJ1-5 and V is TRBV28; D is undetermined. V lost 3 bases, J lost 6 bases, and 12 bases lay in between. The CDR3 runs to 14 residues. Germline values: CDR1 MDHEN, CDR2 SYDVKM.

This clone has a single count. The rearrangement links TRBV9 to TRBJ2-7; no firm D call. This CDR3 has 14 amino acids. Germline-derived CDR1 and CDR2 are SGDLS and YYNGEE. Trimming cost V 4 bases and J 0 bases, with 11 bases left between them. The CDR3 spells CASSYKPNSYEQYF. CDR3 coding DNA: TGTGCCAGCAGCTACAAACCCAACTCCTACGAGCAGTACTTC.

The rearrangement joins TRBV15 to TRBJ1-4; tentative D call: TRBD1 (5 bases). The CDR3 is made up of 15 amino acids. The V end was cut by 4 bases, the J end by 0 bases, with 9 bases between. Germline lookup yields CDR1 LNHNV and CDR2 YYDKDF (reference sequence). As DNA, the CDR3 is TGTGCCACCAGCAAGGGGTCTACAACTAATGAAAAACTGTTTTTT. Protein sequence: CATSKGSTTNEKLFF.

The J gene is TRBJ2-3, the V gene TRBV9, with 9 bases aligning to TRBD1. Germline trimming cut 0 bases from V and 2 bases from J; bases unmatched to any gene: 4. The CDR3 covers 16 residues. Germline loops: CDR1 SGDLS, CDR2 YYNGEE. CDR3 sequence reads: CASSVARDRVTDTQYF. The CDR3 nucleotides read TGTGCCAGCAGCGTAGCCCGGGACAGGGTCACAGATACGCAGTATTTT.

This chain joins TRBV10-3 and TRBJ2-3; D unresolved. The CDR3 spans 15 residues. In germline, CDR1 is ENHRY, CDR2 SYGVKD. V was trimmed by 4 bases and J by 2 bases, leaving 13 bases between them. DNA for the CDR3: TGTGCCATCAGTGGTTTCGAGGAAAACACAGATACGCAGTATTTT. Protein product: CAISGFEENTDTQYF.

V gene TRBV4-1 combines with J gene TRBJ2-5, with TRBD1 identical over 9 bases. The germline V gene has CDR1 MGHRA and CDR2 YSYEKL. V trimming: 3 bases; J trimming: 5 bases; junction bases outside the gene matches: 10. The CDR3 length is 16 residues. The CDR3 sequence is CASSHLPQGARETQYF. The CDR3 coding sequence is TGCGCCAGCAGCCACCTACCACAGGGGGCTCGGGAGACCCAGTACTTC.

The chain combines TRBV4-1 with TRBJ1-2; a weak D match, TRBD1 (5 bases). V was pared by 0 bases and J by 1 base, with 6 bases between. This CDR3 is built from 14 residues. The V gene's germline CDR1 is MGHRA and CDR2 YSYEKL. The CDR3 region is CASSQEGLNYGYTF. The CDR3 DNA reads TGCGCCAGCAGCCAAGAGGGACTTAACTATGGCTACACCTTC.

The chain recombines TRBV2 with TRBJ2-5, with 11 bases identical to TRBD1. The CDR3 sequence is 16 residues long. Trimming cost V 0 bases and J 6 bases; bases outside gene matches: 6. Germline V gene data show CDR1 as SNHLY and CDR2 as FYNNEI. The chain's CDR3 is CASSEARTGGAQTQYF. DNA for the CDR3: TGTGCCAGCAGTGAAGCGAGGACAGGGGGCGCGCAGACCCAGTACTTC.

Only one count was recorded for this clone. V and J are TRBV9 and TRBJ2-5; D perhaps matches TRBD1 (5 bases). Germline V lookup: CDR1 SGDLS, CDR2 YYNGEE. V lost 2 bases and J 5 bases, leaving 10 bases between the germline ends. The CDR3 is made up of 13 amino acids. Here the CDR3 reads CASSVRVGETQYF. The CDR3 region has the DNA TGTGCCAGCAGCGTCAGGGTGGGCGAGACCCAGTACTTC.

The rearrangement links TRBV2 to TRBJ2-7, with D possibly being TRBD1 (5 bases). This CDR3 region has 14 residues. The germline V and J ends were trimmed by 2 bases and 8 bases, with 16 bases remaining between them. Per the germline V gene, CDR1 is SNHLY and CDR2 is FYNNEI. The CDR3 spells CASSEQTAGRKQYF. CDR3 nucleotide sequence: TGTGCCAGCAGTGAACAGACGGCAGGGCGGAAGCAGTACTTC.